Sequencing of this T cell receptor beta chain was carried out in a study of blood T cell repertoires in COVID-19. Germline V gene lookup returns CDR1 MNHEY and CDR2 SMNVEV (reference sequence). Trimming removed 3 bases from V and 4 bases from J, with 9 bases in between. This CDR3 contains 13 residues. In the authors' workflow: Reference gene primers were amplified, and this amplification served to estimate nucleated cell counts. TCRdb keeps only in-frame clones here, not all; method: immunoSEQ multiplex PCR. The DNA was the basis for D and trimming; V, J and clone size are from that table. The sample holds about 300,000 clones, approximately 88% seen once.

The TCR was taken from a woman aged 25 to 39 who had recovered from COVID-19. The chain combines TRBV27 with TRBJ1-1; D may be TRBD1 (5 bases). Sequenced: peripheral blood. The CDR3 here is CASSFRVGTEAFF. In DNA form, the CDR3 reads TGTGCCAGCAGTTTCAGGGTGGGCACTGAAGCTTTCTTT.